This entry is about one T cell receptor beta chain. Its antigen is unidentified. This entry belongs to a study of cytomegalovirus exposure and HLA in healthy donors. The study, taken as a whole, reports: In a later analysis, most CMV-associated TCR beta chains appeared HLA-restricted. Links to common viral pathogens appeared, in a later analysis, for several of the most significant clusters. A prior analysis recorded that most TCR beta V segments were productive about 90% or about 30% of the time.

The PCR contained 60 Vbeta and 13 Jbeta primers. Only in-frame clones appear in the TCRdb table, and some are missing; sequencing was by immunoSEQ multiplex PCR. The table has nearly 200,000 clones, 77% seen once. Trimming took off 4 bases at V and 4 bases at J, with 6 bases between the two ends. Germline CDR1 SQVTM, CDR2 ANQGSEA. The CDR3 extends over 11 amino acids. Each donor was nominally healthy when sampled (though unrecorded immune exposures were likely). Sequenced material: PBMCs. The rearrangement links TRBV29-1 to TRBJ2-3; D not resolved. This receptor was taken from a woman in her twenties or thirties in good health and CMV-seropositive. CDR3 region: CSVAVPDTQYF. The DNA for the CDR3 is TGCAGCGTTGCTGTCCCAGATACGCAGTATTTT.